The 22 T cell receptor beta chains below come from one sample, sequenced in a study of cytomegalovirus exposure and HLA in healthy donors. In the PCR, 60 Vbeta and 13 Jbeta primers were used. Libraries were prepared by immunoSEQ multiplex PCR; TCRdb keeps only in-frame clonotypes and omits some of them. The repertoire consists of about 82,000 clones, with around 73% occurring once and the leading ten covering 3% to 3.5%. The sample consisted of PBMCs. Receptor source: a man in his fifties in good health and CMV-seronegative.

The V and J genes are TRBV10-1 and TRBJ2-2; 9 bases are a match to TRBD2. Per the germline V gene, CDR1 is WNHNN and CDR2 is SYGVQD (reference sequence). The CDR3 is 16 amino acids. V dropped 1 base and J dropped 4; count of bases not matched to a gene: 4. This chain's CDR3 is CASSEWRGGGTGELFF. CDR3 nucleotides: TGCGCCAGCAGTGAGTGGCGGGGGGGTGGCACCGGGGAGCTGTTTTTT.

The rearrangement joins TRBV29-1 to TRBJ1-5, with 8 positions matching TRBD1. CDR1 is SQVTM, CDR2 ANQGSEA, per germline. The CDR3 length is 14 residues. Losses at the gene ends were 4 bases for V and 7 bases for J; bases not matched to a gene: 9. For the CDR3, the DNA is TGCAGCGTTGCTCCAGGGGGCCGACACCAGCCCCAGCATTTT. This codes for CSVAPGGRHQPQHF. The full variable domain, rest sourced from reference TRBV29-1 and TRBJ1-5, is SAVISQKPSRDICQRGTSLTIQCQVDSQVTMMFWYRQQPGQSLTLIATANQGSEATYESGFVIDKFPISRPNLTFSTLTVSNMSPEDSSIYLCSVAPGGRHQPQHFGDGTRLSIL.

This chain joins TRBV11-3 and TRBJ2-7; tentatively, D is TRBD1 (7 bases). CDR1 is SGHNT, CDR2 YENEEA, per germline. Trimming cost V 5 bases and J 3 bases, with 23 bases left between them. The CDR3 contains 17 residues. CDR3 in DNA: TGTGCCAGCAGCCCGAGGGGGGTGGGACAGAAGGACTACGAGCAGTACTTC. Translated, it gives CASSPRGVGQKDYEQYF.

The chain employs TRBV7-3 and TRBJ2-3, with a possible D match to TRBD2 (6 bases). The V end was cut by 1 base, the J end by 2 bases, with 13 bases between. This CDR3 comprises 16 residues. Germline V gives CDR1 SGHTA, CDR2 FQGTGA. CDR3 region: CASSLMAGSFTDTQYF. For the CDR3, the DNA is TGTGCCAGCAGCTTAATGGCGGGGTCTTTCACAGATACGCAGTATTTT.

The CDR3 protein is CASRADRNSYEQYF. CDR3 DNA sequence: TGTGCCAGCAGGGCAGACAGGAACTCCTACGAGCAGTACTTC. This rearrangement joins TRBV2 to TRBJ2-7; TRBD1 is a possible D gene (6 bases). The V end lost 6 bases, the J end lost 0 bases, and 12 bases lay between the germline ends. The CDR3 has 14 amino acids. Germline V gives CDR1 SNHLY, CDR2 FYNNEI.

This chain links TRBV5-1 with TRBJ1-1; tentatively, D is TRBD1 (5 bases). Germline CDR1 reads SGHRS; CDR2 reads YFSETQ. Deletions cut 4 bases from V and 7 bases from J, with 11 bases between. This CDR3 has 12 amino acids. The CDR3 here is CASSPDRDEAFF. In DNA form, the CDR3 reads TGCGCCAGCAGCCCAGACAGAGATGAAGCTTTCTTT.

The table lists this clone with a few counts. The chain is built from TRBV10-3 and TRBJ2-3, with D possibly being TRBD1 (7 bases). The CDR3 is made up of 14 amino acids. Trimming removed 11 bases from V and 2 bases from J, with 17 bases in between. Germline V gene lookup returns CDR1 ENHRY and CDR2 SYGVKD. The CDR3 here is CASQGGGFTDTQYF. CDR3 in DNA: TGTGCCTCCCAGGGGGGCGGGTTCACAGATACGCAGTATTTT.

The chain has TRBV5-1 and TRBJ2-2; D may be TRBD1 (6 bases). Trimming took 2 bases from V and 2 from J, leaving 10 bases between them. The CDR3 totals 15 residues. Germline V gene lookup returns CDR1 SGHRS and CDR2 YFSETQ. The CDR3 sequence is CASSFQGLNTGELFF. The CDR3 nucleotides are TGCGCCAGCAGCTTCCAGGGGTTAAACACCGGGGAGCTGTTTTTT.

This clone was found a few times. V and J are TRBV7-6 and TRBJ2-5, with a tentative D call TRBD1 (6 bases). The germline V gene has CDR1 SGHVS and CDR2 FNYEAQ. CDR3 length equals 13 residues. Deletions cut 5 bases from V and 4 bases from J, with 11 bases between. For the CDR3, the DNA is TGTGCCAGCAGCCCGCAGGGGCGAGAGACCCAGTACTTC. Residues: CASSPQGRETQYF.

CDR3 DNA sequence: TGTGCCAGCAGCCAAGACCATAGCTCCACAGATACGCAGTATTTT. Amino acid sequence: CASSQDHSSTDTQYF. This chain uses TRBV4-2 with TRBJ2-3; D not resolved. The CDR3 contains 15 residues. CDR1 and CDR2 (germline): LGHNA, YNFKEQ. Trimming pared 0 bases from V and 2 bases from J, leaving 9 bases between.

This chain uses TRBV6-1 with TRBJ1-2; 7 bases agree with TRBD1. CDR3 length: 15 amino acids. Trimming cost V 6 bases and J 4 bases; bases outside gene matches: 11. Germline V CDR1 and CDR2: MNHNS, SASEGT. DNA of the CDR3: TGTGCCAGCAGGGATACAGGGGCAATAACCTATGGCTACACCTTC. Its translation: CASRDTGAITYGYTF.

This clone was observed a few times. V is TRBV28 and J is TRBJ1-6; D call uncertain. Trimming pared 2 bases from V and 6 bases from J, leaving 8 bases between. Germline lookup yields CDR1 MDHEN and CDR2 SYDVKM. The CDR3 spans 14 residues. This CDR3 is CASSLSNFNSPLHF. The CDR3 nucleotides are TGTGCCAGCAGTTTAAGCAACTTTAATTCACCCCTCCACTTT.

J is TRBJ1-2 and V is TRBV9; perhaps TRBD1 as D (5 bases). CDR3 length equals 13 residues. The V gene's germline CDR1 is SGDLS and CDR2 YYNGEE. Trimming took 0 bases from V and 11 from J, leaving 14 bases between them. The CDR3 nucleotides are TGTGCCAGCAGCGTAGAATGGCAGGGCCGATACACCTTC. Translation gives CASSVEWQGRYTF.

This clone was seen a handful of times. The V gene is TRBV5-1, the J gene TRBJ2-5, with 8 bases that match TRBD2. The CDR3 sequence is 14 residues long. V dropped 0 bases and J dropped 9; count of bases not matched to a gene: 7. The germline V gene has CDR1 SGHRS and CDR2 YFSETQ. As DNA, the CDR3 is TGCGCCAGCAGCTTGGCCGGGGGGGGGTCGGCCCAGTACTTC. Protein sequence: CASSLAGGGSAQYF.

This chain uses TRBV2 with TRBJ2-7; 13 bases match TRBD2. The CDR3 contains 14 residues. Germline CDR1 and CDR2: SNHLY and FYNNEI. With V trimmed by 6 bases and J by 7 bases, 6 bases remained unmatched. The chain's CDR3 is CASSQLAGGSEQYF. The CDR3 DNA follows: TGTGCCAGCAGCCAACTAGCGGGGGGGAGTGAGCAGTACTTC.

CDR3 sequence reads: CASTLDRGRLSSTNTEAFF. CDR3 in DNA: TGTGCCAGCACCCTGGACAGGGGGCGTCTCTCATCAACGAACACTGAAGCTTTCTTT. The chain recombines TRBV7-9 with TRBJ1-1, with 11 bases lining up with TRBD1. Unmatched junction bases numbered 17, after V lost 7 bases and J lost 1 base. The CDR3 length is 19 residues. Germline assignment: CDR1 SEHNR and CDR2 FQNEAQ (reference sequence). Full variable domain (outside the CDR3, taken from reference TRBV7-9 and TRBJ1-1): DTGVSQNPRHKITKRGQNVTFRCDPISEHNRLYWYRQTLGQGPEFLTYFQNEAQLEKSRLLSDRFSAERPKGSFSTLEIQRTEQGDSAMYLCASTLDRGRLSSTNTEAFFGQGTRLTVV.

The chain uses TRBV18 and TRBJ1-1, with TRBD1 as a possible D gene (5 bases). The germline CDR1 and CDR2 sequences are KGHSH and LQKENI. The CDR3 extends over 16 amino acids. V was cut by 2 bases and J by 4 bases, with 17 bases left in between. The CDR3 loop reads CASSPGTSLRGTEAFF. The CDR3 DNA follows: TGTGCCAGCTCACCAGGGACTTCTCTTAGGGGCACTGAAGCTTTCTTT. Together with reference TRBV18 and TRBJ1-1, the CDR3 gives the full variable domain: NAGVMQNPRHLVRRRGQEARLRCSPMKGHSHVYWYRQLPEEGLKFMVYLQKENIIDESGMPKERFSAEFPKEGPSILRIQQVVRGDSAAYFCASSPGTSLRGTEAFFGQGTRLTVV.

This chain uses TRBV10-3 with TRBJ2-3; 7 nucleotides align to TRBD2. After removal of 7 bases from V and 2 bases from J, the junction contained 9 bases not matched to a gene. Germline CDR1 and CDR2: ENHRY and SYGVKD. This CDR3 has 15 amino acids. The CDR3 bases are TGTGCCATCAAGCTAGCGGACCGGACCACAGATACGCAGTATTTT. Its translation: CAIKLADRTTDTQYF.

In its sample, this clone was seen once. The chain uses TRBV11-2 and TRBJ2-3, with D possibly being TRBD1 (5 bases). This CDR3 has 16 residues. CDR1 and CDR2 from the germline V gene are SGHAT and FQNNGV. V lost 0 bases to trimming and J lost 8 bases, with 18 bases between them. DNA for the CDR3: TGTGCCAGCAGCTTAGAATACCGCAGGGCTACCGCTACGCAGTATTTT. It codes for CASSLEYRRATATQYF.

The chain has TRBV29-1 and TRBJ2-1, with TRBD1 matching over 9 bases. The CDR3 sequence is 13 residues long. Germline loops: CDR1 SQVTM, CDR2 ANQGSEA. The junction had 6 bases not matched to a gene; V was cut back by 6 bases and J by 6 bases. CDR3 loop: CSVLRDRANEQFF. CDR3 coding DNA: TGCAGCGTCCTCCGGGACAGGGCCAATGAGCAGTTCTTC.

The V gene is TRBV2, the J gene TRBJ2-1, with TRBD2 matching over 8 bases. The V and J ends lost 6 bases and 12 bases, in that order; junction bases with no gene match: 7. From germline, CDR1 is SNHLY and CDR2 FYNNEI. The length of the CDR3 is 12 residues. CDR3 region: CASSATGTRQFF. As DNA, the CDR3 is TGTGCCAGCAGCGCAACCGGGACTAGGCAGTTCTTC.

V gene TRBV5-1 combines with J gene TRBJ2-5; the match to TRBD1 covers 11 bases. J lost 5 bases, V lost 3 bases, and 6 bases had no gene match. CDR1 is SGHRS, CDR2 YFSETQ, per germline. CDR3 length: 15 residues. The CDR3 DNA sequence: TGCGCCAGCAGCTCCGGGACAGGGGGTTCGGAGACCCAGTACTTC. Protein sequence: CASSSGTGGSETQYF. Full variable domain (outside the CDR3, taken from reference TRBV5-1 and TRBJ2-5): KAGVTQTPRYLIKTRGQQVTLSCSPISGHRSVSWYQQTPGQGLQFLFEYFSETQRNKGNFPGRFSGRQFSNSRSEMNVSTLELGDSALYLCASSSGTGGSETQYFGPGTRLLVL.